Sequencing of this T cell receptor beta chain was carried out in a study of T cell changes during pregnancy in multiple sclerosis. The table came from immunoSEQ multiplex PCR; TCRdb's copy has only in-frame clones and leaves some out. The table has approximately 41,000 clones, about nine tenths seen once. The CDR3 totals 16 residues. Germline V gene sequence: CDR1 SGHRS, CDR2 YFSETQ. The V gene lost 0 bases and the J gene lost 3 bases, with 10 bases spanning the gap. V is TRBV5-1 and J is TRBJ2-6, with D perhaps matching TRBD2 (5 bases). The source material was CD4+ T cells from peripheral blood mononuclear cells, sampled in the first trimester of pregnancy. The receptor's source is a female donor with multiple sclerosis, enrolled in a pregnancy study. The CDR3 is CASSLVSAVGANVLTF. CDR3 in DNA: TGCGCCAGCAGCTTGGTATCAGCGGTTGGGGCCAACGTCCTGACTTTC.